A selection of T cell receptor beta chains follows, all from one sample in a study of blood T cells in healthy people across ages. MiXCR, run by TCRdb on the 5' RACE reads, gives a single entry per CDR3 protein. The sample gives approximately 1.5 million distinct CDR3 sequences, roughly two fifths of which show up once; about 4% is in the top ten. The specimen sequenced was blood. The receptors come from a woman under 30 in good health. Both conserved end residues are part of each CDR3. A D gene is named only where the DNA matches it firmly. Only part of the rows carry a size: once, few, many, or a class if the clone is expanded.

j_call: TRBJ2-1
cdr3_length: 13
v_call: TRBV25-1
d_call: .
clone_size: .
cdr3_nt: TGTGCCAGCAGTGAGTCCTACTACAATGAGCAGTTCTTC
cdr3_aa: CASSESYYNEQFF

j_call: TRBJ2-1
cdr3_length: 14
v_call: TRBV6-2/TRBV6-3
d_call: .
clone_size: few
cdr3_nt: TGTGCCAGCAGTCTCCTTATTATGAGTGATGAGCAGTTCTTC
cdr3_aa: CASSLLIMSDEQFF

j_call: TRBJ2-4
cdr3_length: 15
v_call: TRBV5-8
d_call: .
clone_size: .
cdr3_nt: TGTGCCAGCAGCTTGGAAGGACAGACTGAAAACATTCAGTACTTC
cdr3_aa: CASSLEGQTENIQYF

j_call: TRBJ2-2
cdr3_length: 13
v_call: TRBV29-1
d_call: .
clone_size: few
cdr3_nt: TGCAGCGTTGAGGCCCTCAACACCGGGGAGCTGTTTTTT
cdr3_aa: CSVEALNTGELFF

j_call: TRBJ2-2
cdr3_length: 13
v_call: TRBV9
d_call: .
clone_size: few
cdr3_nt: TGTGCCAGCAGCGGGACGGTCTCCGGGGAGCTGTTTTTT
cdr3_aa: CASSGTVSGELFF

j_call: TRBJ2-7
cdr3_length: 13
v_call: TRBV28
d_call: .
clone_size: few
cdr3_nt: TGTGCCAGCAGTTTGGGCACCCAATACGAGCAGTACTTC
cdr3_aa: CASSLGTQYEQYF

j_call: TRBJ2-5
cdr3_length: 16
v_call: TRBV6-5
d_call: TRBD2
clone_size: once
cdr3_nt: TGTGCCAGCAGTTCGGCTAGCGGGGGGGGATGGGAGACCCAGTACTTC
cdr3_aa: CASSSASGGGWETQYF

j_call: TRBJ1-2
cdr3_length: 14
v_call: TRBV20-1
d_call: .
clone_size: .
cdr3_nt: TGCAGTGCCGAGGCACAGCCCGCTAACTATGGCTACACCTTC
cdr3_aa: CSAEAQPANYGYTF

j_call: TRBJ1-2
cdr3_length: 16
v_call: TRBV12-3/TRBV12-4
d_call: TRBD1
clone_size: .
cdr3_nt: TGTGCCAGCAGTCTCACTGGGGCAGGGGGCATCAGTGGCTACACCTTC
cdr3_aa: CASSLTGAGGISGYTF

j_call: TRBJ2-7
cdr3_length: 15
v_call: TRBV7-2
d_call: TRBD2
clone_size: .
cdr3_nt: TGTGCCAGCAGCCCCGGCGCGGGAGTAAGCTACGAGCAGTACTTC
cdr3_aa: CASSPGAGVSYEQYF

j_call: TRBJ1-1
cdr3_length: 14
v_call: TRBV20-1
d_call: .
clone_size: few
cdr3_nt: TGCAGTGCTAGAGAGGCCAGGATGAACACTGAAGCTTTCTTT
cdr3_aa: CSAREARMNTEAFF

j_call: TRBJ2-6
cdr3_length: 16
v_call: TRBV2
d_call: .
clone_size: .
cdr3_nt: TGTGCCAGCAGCCCTTTTAGGGGCGCTGGGGCCAACGTCCTGACTTTC
cdr3_aa: CASSPFRGAGANVLTF

j_call: TRBJ1-1
cdr3_length: 13
v_call: TRBV6-2/TRBV6-3
d_call: .
clone_size: .
cdr3_nt: TGTGCCAGCCATGCAAGGGAAAACACTGAAGCTTTCTTT
cdr3_aa: CASHARENTEAFF

j_call: TRBJ2-1
cdr3_length: 13
v_call: TRBV12-3/TRBV12-4
d_call: .
clone_size: .
cdr3_nt: TGTGCCAGCAGTTTAGCGGGACGGGGGGAGCAGTTCTTC
cdr3_aa: CASSLAGRGEQFF

j_call: TRBJ2-7
cdr3_length: 12
v_call: TRBV12-3/TRBV12-4
d_call: .
clone_size: few
cdr3_nt: TGTGCCAGCAGCCCCAGGGTTTTCGAGCAGTACTTC
cdr3_aa: CASSPRVFEQYF

j_call: TRBJ2-5
cdr3_length: 15
v_call: TRBV12-3/TRBV12-4
d_call: TRBD2
clone_size: .
cdr3_nt: TGTGCCAGCAGTTTACGTAGCGGGAGTTTTGAGACCCAGTACTTC
cdr3_aa: CASSLRSGSFETQYF

j_call: TRBJ2-7
cdr3_length: 16
v_call: TRBV7-2
d_call: TRBD2
clone_size: once
cdr3_nt: TGTGCCAGCAGCTTGACTAGCGGCCTCTCCTACAATGAGCAGTACTTC
cdr3_aa: CASSLTSGLSYNEQYF

j_call: TRBJ1-1
cdr3_length: 14
v_call: TRBV7-9
d_call: .
clone_size: few
cdr3_nt: TGTGCCAGCATCGCGACAGTCATGAACACTGAAGCTTTCTTT
cdr3_aa: CASIATVMNTEAFF

j_call: TRBJ1-1
cdr3_length: 14
v_call: TRBV15
d_call: .
clone_size: .
cdr3_nt: TGTGCCACGGGGAGGGACCCCTTAAACACTGAAGCTTTCTTT
cdr3_aa: CATGRDPLNTEAFF

j_call: TRBJ2-2
cdr3_length: 15
v_call: TRBV4-1
d_call: .
clone_size: .
cdr3_nt: TGCGCCAGCAGCCAAGGTCCCATTGATACCGGGGAGCTGTTTTTT
cdr3_aa: CASSQGPIDTGELFF

j_call: TRBJ2-5
cdr3_length: 16
v_call: TRBV4-1
d_call: .
clone_size: .
cdr3_nt: TGCGCCAGCAGCCCTCGACTAGGTCTCGGTCAAGAGACCCAGTACTTC
cdr3_aa: CASSPRLGLGQETQYF

j_call: TRBJ1-2
cdr3_length: 18
v_call: TRBV27
d_call: TRBD1
clone_size: .
cdr3_nt: TGTGCCAGCAGTTTAGAAGGGACAGGGTCCCTCTCGGACTATGGCTACACCTTC
cdr3_aa: CASSLEGTGSLSDYGYTF

j_call: TRBJ1-5
cdr3_length: 15
v_call: TRBV6-2/TRBV6-3
d_call: .
clone_size: .
cdr3_nt: TGTGCCAGCAGTTACTATACGGGCGGGAATCAGCCCCAGCATTTT
cdr3_aa: CASSYYTGGNQPQHF

j_call: TRBJ1-6
cdr3_length: 16
v_call: TRBV7-9
d_call: .
clone_size: .
cdr3_nt: TGTGCCAGCAGTCGTTACCGGGACAAGTATAATCCACCCCTCCACTTT
cdr3_aa: CASSRYRDKYNPPLHF

j_call: TRBJ1-5
cdr3_length: 14
v_call: TRBV29-1
d_call: TRBD1
clone_size: .
cdr3_nt: TGCAGCGTCCGGGAGGGGGCGAAGAATCAGCCCCGGCATTTT
cdr3_aa: CSVREGAKNQPRHF

j_call: TRBJ1-2
cdr3_length: 13
v_call: TRBV7-2
d_call: .
clone_size: .
cdr3_nt: TGTGCCAGCAGACCTATAAACAAGGATGGCTACACCTTC
cdr3_aa: CASRPINKDGYTF

j_call: TRBJ2-3
cdr3_length: 16
v_call: TRBV20-1
d_call: .
clone_size: few
cdr3_nt: TGCAGTGCTAGAGATCCGAACTCGGCATCCACAGATACGCAGTATTTT
cdr3_aa: CSARDPNSASTDTQYF

j_call: TRBJ2-7
cdr3_length: 14
v_call: TRBV24-1
d_call: TRBD2
clone_size: few
cdr3_nt: TGTCCCACCAGTGATTTAACTAGCGGTTCTGAGCAGTACTTC
cdr3_aa: CPTSDLTSGSEQYF

j_call: TRBJ1-1
cdr3_length: 14
v_call: TRBV4-1
d_call: .
clone_size: .
cdr3_nt: TGCGCCAGCAGCCAAGGGGGACCGGACACTGAAGCTTTCTTT
cdr3_aa: CASSQGGPDTEAFF

j_call: TRBJ2-1
cdr3_length: 11
v_call: TRBV2
d_call: .
clone_size: few
cdr3_nt: TGTGCCACCGGGCCTTACAATGAGCAGTTCTTC
cdr3_aa: CATGPYNEQFF

j_call: TRBJ2-3
cdr3_length: 17
v_call: TRBV20-1
d_call: TRBD2
clone_size: .
cdr3_nt: TGCAGTGCTAGGGGCTTTTCCGGGACTAGCCGCACAGATACGCAGTATTTT
cdr3_aa: CSARGFSGTSRTDTQYF

j_call: TRBJ2-1
cdr3_length: 14
v_call: TRBV4-3
d_call: TRBD2
clone_size: .
cdr3_nt: TGCGCCGGCAGCCAAGTCGTTAGCGGGAGGAGGCGGTTCTTC
cdr3_aa: CAGSQVVSGRRRFF

j_call: TRBJ1-2
cdr3_length: 13
v_call: TRBV5-6
d_call: .
clone_size: .
cdr3_nt: TGTGCCAGCAGCCGCGGCCTATTTAATGGCTACACCTTC
cdr3_aa: CASSRGLFNGYTF

j_call: TRBJ2-1
cdr3_length: 14
v_call: TRBV20-1
d_call: .
clone_size: few
cdr3_nt: TGCAGTGCTAGTCCCACTACATACTACAATGAGCAGTTCTTC
cdr3_aa: CSASPTTYYNEQFF

j_call: TRBJ2-1
cdr3_length: 15
v_call: TRBV9
d_call: .
clone_size: .
cdr3_nt: TGTGCCAGCAGCTCTTGGACGGGGGGCATGAATGAGCAGTTCTTC
cdr3_aa: CASSSWTGGMNEQFF

j_call: TRBJ2-1
cdr3_length: 15
v_call: TRBV20-1
d_call: .
clone_size: few
cdr3_nt: TGCAGTGCTAGAGATTGGGCTAGCCCACTCAATGAGCAGTTCTTC
cdr3_aa: CSARDWASPLNEQFF

j_call: TRBJ2-1
cdr3_length: 16
v_call: TRBV29-1
d_call: TRBD2
clone_size: many
cdr3_nt: TGCAGCGTTGCCCCTCACCTAGCGGGAGGATCAGGTGAGCAGTTCTTC
cdr3_aa: CSVAPHLAGGSGEQFF

j_call: TRBJ1-5
cdr3_length: 15
v_call: TRBV12-3/TRBV12-4
d_call: TRBD1
clone_size: few
cdr3_nt: TGTGCCAGCAGTCTCGACAGGGGAAGAGATCAGCCCCAGCATTTT
cdr3_aa: CASSLDRGRDQPQHF

j_call: TRBJ2-5
cdr3_length: 11
v_call: TRBV7-9
d_call: .
clone_size: .
cdr3_nt: TGTGCCAGCAGCTTAAAATGTGAGCAGTACTTC
cdr3_aa: CASSLKCEQYF

j_call: TRBJ2-1
cdr3_length: 13
v_call: TRBV12-3/TRBV12-4
d_call: .
clone_size: few
cdr3_nt: TGTGCCAGCAACACCCACGGACTAAATGAGCAGTTCTTC
cdr3_aa: CASNTHGLNEQFF

j_call: TRBJ2-7
cdr3_length: 17
v_call: TRBV9
d_call: TRBD2
clone_size: .
cdr3_nt: TGTGCCAGCATAGATTCATCCCTAGCGGGGCTATACAATGAGCAGTACTTC
cdr3_aa: CASIDSSLAGLYNEQYF

j_call: TRBJ2-1
cdr3_length: 15
v_call: TRBV5-4
d_call: .
clone_size: .
cdr3_nt: TGTGCCAGCAGCCACAGGACCGGGATGTGGAATGAGCAGTTCTTC
cdr3_aa: CASSHRTGMWNEQFF

j_call: TRBJ1-1
cdr3_length: 14
v_call: TRBV6-1
d_call: .
clone_size: .
cdr3_nt: TGTGCCAGCCGAAAAGGGGGGGACAACGGGGAAGCTTTCTTT
cdr3_aa: CASRKGGDNGEAFF

j_call: TRBJ2-2
cdr3_length: 15
v_call: TRBV14
d_call: TRBD1
clone_size: .
cdr3_nt: TGTGCCAGCAGCCACAGGGGGCTGAACACCGGGGAGCTGTTTTTT
cdr3_aa: CASSHRGLNTGELFF

j_call: TRBJ1-2
cdr3_length: 14
v_call: TRBV20-1
d_call: .
clone_size: .
cdr3_nt: TGCAGTGCTAATCGCGGGACTTATAGCTATGGCTACACCTTC
cdr3_aa: CSANRGTYSYGYTF

j_call: TRBJ2-3
cdr3_length: 14
v_call: TRBV6-1
d_call: .
clone_size: once
cdr3_nt: TGTGCCAGCACCCGACTTTCCCTCACAGATACGCAGTATTTT
cdr3_aa: CASTRLSLTDTQYF

j_call: TRBJ1-5
cdr3_length: 15
v_call: TRBV12-3/TRBV12-4
d_call: TRBD1
clone_size: few
cdr3_nt: TGTGCCAGCACCCTGACAGGGGGCCACAATCAGCCCCAGCATTTT
cdr3_aa: CASTLTGGHNQPQHF

j_call: TRBJ1-6
cdr3_length: 13
v_call: TRBV2
d_call: TRBD1
clone_size: few
cdr3_nt: TGTGCCAGCGGGGACAGGGAACATTCACCCCTCCACTTT
cdr3_aa: CASGDREHSPLHF

j_call: TRBJ2-1
cdr3_length: 18
v_call: TRBV20-1
d_call: .
clone_size: .
cdr3_nt: TGCAGTGCTAGAGTCCTCGGGGGCAGCGGGCAGTCGTACAATGAGCAGTTCTTC
cdr3_aa: CSARVLGGSGQSYNEQFF

j_call: TRBJ1-2
cdr3_length: 14
v_call: TRBV5-1
d_call: .
clone_size: .
cdr3_nt: TGCGCCAGCAGCGTGGAAGGGACATTCTATGGCTACACCTTC
cdr3_aa: CASSVEGTFYGYTF

j_call: TRBJ2-1
cdr3_length: 15
v_call: TRBV19
d_call: TRBD2
clone_size: once
cdr3_nt: TGTGCCAGTAGTCCCAGTGGGGGGGTCATAATGGAGCAGTTCTTC
cdr3_aa: CASSPSGGVIMEQFF

j_call: TRBJ2-1
cdr3_length: 16
v_call: TRBV28
d_call: .
clone_size: .
cdr3_nt: TGTGCCGGCAGTTTCGAGGCAGGGCTGGGATACAATGAGCAGTTCTTC
cdr3_aa: CAGSFEAGLGYNEQFF

j_call: TRBJ2-7
cdr3_length: 14
v_call: TRBV20-1
d_call: TRBD1
clone_size: .
cdr3_nt: TGTAGTGCTAGCACCGGGACAGGGTACGACGAGCAGTACTTC
cdr3_aa: CSASTGTGYDEQYF

j_call: TRBJ1-4
cdr3_length: 15
v_call: TRBV6-1
d_call: TRBD1
clone_size: .
cdr3_nt: TGTGCCAGCAGGGAACAGGGGAATCCTAATGAAAAACTGTTTTTT
cdr3_aa: CASREQGNPNEKLFF

j_call: TRBJ2-7
cdr3_length: 13
v_call: TRBV10-3
d_call: .
clone_size: few
cdr3_nt: TGTGCCATCAGTGCGCAGGGGAGCTACGGGCAGTACTTC
cdr3_aa: CAISAQGSYGQYF

j_call: TRBJ1-1
cdr3_length: 14
v_call: TRBV13
d_call: .
clone_size: few
cdr3_nt: TGTGCCAGCAGACCGGGGGGGAGAGGGACTGAAGCTTTCTTT
cdr3_aa: CASRPGGRGTEAFF

j_call: TRBJ1-2
cdr3_length: 14
v_call: TRBV27
d_call: .
clone_size: .
cdr3_nt: TGTGCCAGCAGTTTGGGGGGGTCACCCTATGGCTACACCTTC
cdr3_aa: CASSLGGSPYGYTF

j_call: TRBJ2-3
cdr3_length: 13
v_call: TRBV20-1
d_call: .
clone_size: few
cdr3_nt: TGCAGTGCCCGGACGGGAAACACAGATACGCAGTATTTT
cdr3_aa: CSARTGNTDTQYF